This TCR beta chain was retrieved from a study of a mutant IDH1 vaccine in newly diagnosed glioma. About the research overall: The sex distribution of treated patients was roughly 62% male and roughly 40% female, with a mean age of roughly 40 years. The earlier regimen, radiotherapy, temozolomide, or both, was most often both. Broader study findings: Pseudoprogression apparently tracked independently of changes in top peripheral T cell clonotypes.

The assay was immunoSEQ multiplex PCR, and TCRdb's table has in-frame clones only and misses some. The sample contains roughly 86,000 clones, about 82% of which appear only once. Documented time point: baseline, week 1 (first vaccination visit). Treatment: pre-vaccination baseline after standard-of-care therapy. Tumors from donors were new WHO grade 3 or 4 IDH1-mutant astrocytomas with ATRX loss. In regard to this clone: No antigen is known for it.

The CDR3 sequence is 14 residues long. Germline CDR1 reads MNHNY; CDR2 reads SVGAGI (reference sequence). V lost 7 bases to trimming and J lost 3 bases; unmatched junction nucleotides: 7. The chain uses TRBV6-6 and TRBJ2-7; 9 bases are shared with TRBD2. The clonotype was recovered from a man aged 35 to 55 with glioma. The input for sequencing was PBMCs, taken from a glioma patient treated with radiotherapy, temozolomide or both. This chain's CDR3 is CASNRLAESYEQYF. CDR3 nucleotides: TGTGCCAGCAATCGACTAGCGGAGAGCTACGAGCAGTACTTC.